What follows is one TCR beta chain and its context. These data are taken from a study of T-cell memory formation after mild COVID-19. The CDR3 is made up of 15 amino acids. Trimming removed 8 bases from V and 7 bases from J; junction bases left unmatched: 14. Germline V gives CDR1 LNHDA, CDR2 SQIVND (reference sequence). Via MiXCR, TCRdb re-called the 5' RACE reads, giving one row per CDR3 protein. This sample has a few hundred thousand distinct CDR3 sequences, with 15% to 20% found just once. This clonotype originated in a man aged 18 to 35 who had mild COVID-19 (a few samples of this study predate the infection). Cell type and time point are not known. The chain combines TRBV19 with TRBJ1-5; TRBD1 agrees at 7 bases. The sample taken for sequencing was PBMCs or a T cell subset sorted from them (not recorded which). In nucleotides, the CDR3 is TGTGCCAGTTCTAGGGGACAGCTACGCGGGCAGCCCCAGCATTTT. Encoded protein: CASSRGQLRGQPQHF.